This is a list of T cell receptor beta chains from one sample in a study of STAT5B mutations in CD4+ large granular lymphocyte leukemia. Method: immunoSEQ multiplex PCR; TCRdb's copy keeps in-frame clones and lacks some. Seen here are 20,000 to 25,000 clones, 74% observed once, and the top ten hold roughly a tenth. What was sequenced was CD4+ T cells from blood buffy coats. The receptors here all came from a human donor in good health. Each CDR3 is given with its conserved first and last residue. Each record gives: CDR3 protein, CDR3 DNA, D gene, clone size, J gene, V gene. D genes are given only for firm matches. Clone size is stated in some rows and not others, as once, few, many or a class when expanded.

CDR3: CFGGSDVDTGELFF
DNA: TGCTTCGGAGGTTCTGATGTAGACACCGGGGAGCTGTTTTTT
D: .
size: .
J: TRBJ2-2
V: TRBV7-9

CDR3: CASSPGSGGYTF
DNA: TGTGCCAGCAGCCCGGGGTCGGGTGGCTACACCTTC
D: .
size: .
J: TRBJ1-2
V: TRBV13

CDR3: CASSQHRGGDQPQHF
DNA: TGTGCCAGCAGCCAACACAGGGGTGGGGATCAGCCCCAGCATTTT
D: TRBD1
size: few
J: TRBJ1-5
V: TRBV7-2

CDR3: CASSPSVDSPLHF
DNA: TGCGCCAGCAGCCCGAGCGTGGATTCACCCCTCCACTTT
D: .
size: few
J: TRBJ1-6
V: TRBV5-1

CDR3: CASTPGQGPYEQYF
DNA: TGTGCCAGCACCCCTGGACAGGGTCCCTACGAGCAGTACTTC
D: TRBD1
size: .
J: TRBJ2-7
V: TRBV2

CDR3: CASKGTGDLEETQYF
DNA: TGTGCCAGCAAAGGGACAGGGGATTTGGAAGAGACCCAGTACTTC
D: TRBD1
size: .
J: TRBJ2-5
V: TRBV2

CDR3: CASSEGGAPNQPQHF
DNA: TGCGCCAGCAGCGAGGGGGGGGCCCCGAATCAGCCCCAGCATTTT
D: .
size: .
J: TRBJ1-5
V: TRBV10-2

CDR3: CASSDTTDFRARYGYTF
DNA: TGTGCCAGCTCAGATACGACGGACTTCAGGGCAAGATATGGCTACACCTTC
D: .
size: .
J: TRBJ1-2
V: TRBV18

CDR3: CASSRGTGGPYEQYF
DNA: TGTGCCAGCAGTCGCGGGACAGGCGGACCCTACGAGCAGTACTTC
D: TRBD1
size: .
J: TRBJ2-7
V: TRBV7-3

CDR3: CASSLTDFPTDEQFF
DNA: TGTGCCAGCAGCTTGACGGACTTTCCCACCGATGAGCAGTTCTTC
D: .
size: .
J: TRBJ2-1
V: TRBV7-3

CDR3: CASSLESYSNQPQHF
DNA: TGTGCCAGCAGCTTAGAGTCCTATAGCAATCAGCCCCAGCATTTT
D: .
size: .
J: TRBJ1-5
V: TRBV7-8

CDR3: CASSQDGAFRAGGNVYGYTF
DNA: TGTGCCAGCAGCCAAGACGGAGCCTTTCGCGCAGGGGGAAACGTCTATGGCTACACCTTC
D: TRBD1
size: .
J: TRBJ1-2
V: TRBV14

CDR3: CASSEYETQYF
DNA: TGTGCCAGCAGTGAATATGAGACCCAGTACTTC
D: .
size: .
J: TRBJ2-5
V: TRBV2

CDR3: CASSFPGRSREYF
DNA: TGTGCCAGCAGTTTTCCTGGACGGTCCCGAGAGTACTTC
D: .
size: .
J: TRBJ2-7
V: TRBV27

CDR3: CASGRQREAFF
DNA: TGTGCCAGCGGTCGACAGCGTGAAGCTTTCTTT
D: .
size: .
J: TRBJ1-1
V: TRBV28

CDR3: CASSWSGGGETQYF
DNA: TGTGCCAGCAGCTGGAGCGGGGGCGGCGAGACCCAGTACTTC
D: TRBD2
size: .
J: TRBJ2-5
V: TRBV7-2

CDR3: CASSFSGRKDTQYF
DNA: TGTGCCAGCAGCTTTAGCGGTAGAAAGGATACGCAGTATTTT
D: .
size: .
J: TRBJ2-3
V: TRBV9

CDR3: CASSLRGQGGPYNEQFF
DNA: TGTGCCAGCAGCTTAAGGGGCCAGGGAGGTCCCTACAATGAGCAGTTCTTC
D: .
size: .
J: TRBJ2-1
V: TRBV7-3

CDR3: CASSFPRSQAGGYTF
DNA: TGTGCCAGCAGCTTCCCCCGGTCTCAGGCTGGTGGCTACACCTTC
D: .
size: few
J: TRBJ1-2
V: TRBV7-2

CDR3: CASSPDRGSYGYTF
DNA: TGTGCCAGCAGCCCAGACAGGGGGAGCTATGGCTACACCTTC
D: TRBD1
size: .
J: TRBJ1-2
V: TRBV7-2

CDR3: CASSQLSWTGTYEQYF
DNA: TGTGCCAGCAGCCAATTATCATGGACAGGTACCTACGAGCAGTACTTC
D: TRBD1
size: .
J: TRBJ2-7
V: TRBV14

CDR3: CASSQDSTRQETQYF
DNA: TGCGCCAGCAGCCAAGATTCGACTAGACAAGAGACCCAGTACTTC
D: .
size: .
J: TRBJ2-5
V: TRBV4-1

CDR3: CAWSVTTNEKLFF
DNA: TGTGCCTGGAGTGTTACAACTAATGAAAAACTGTTTTTT
D: .
size: .
J: TRBJ1-4
V: TRBV30

CDR3: CASSEHGANYGYTF
DNA: TGTGCCAGCAGTGAACATGGGGCTAACTATGGCTACACCTTC
D: .
size: few
J: TRBJ1-2
V: TRBV25-1

CDR3: CASSEPGGSYNEQFF
DNA: TGTGCCAGCAGTGAACCAGGGGGCTCCTACAATGAGCAGTTCTTC
D: TRBD1
size: .
J: TRBJ2-1
V: TRBV6-1

CDR3: CASTTDSQETQYF
DNA: TGTGCCAGTACCACGGACAGCCAAGAGACCCAGTACTTC
D: .
size: .
J: TRBJ2-5
V: TRBV19

CDR3: CASSFAGQTNTEAFF
DNA: TGTGCCAGCAGCTTTGCGGGACAGACAAACACTGAAGCTTTCTTT
D: TRBD1
size: few
J: TRBJ1-1
V: TRBV7-2

CDR3: CATRDSYNQPQHF
DNA: TGCGCCACCCGGGACAGCTACAATCAGCCCCAGCATTTT
D: TRBD1
size: few
J: TRBJ1-5
V: TRBV10-2

CDR3: CASSSGRRSSTDTQYF
DNA: TGTGCTAGCAGCTCAGGACGGAGATCAAGCACAGATACGCAGTATTTT
D: .
size: .
J: TRBJ2-3
V: TRBV7-7

CDR3: CASSISGGSSYNSPLHF
DNA: TGTGCCAGCAGTATAAGTGGGGGGAGCTCCTATAATTCACCCCTCCACTTT
D: .
size: .
J: TRBJ1-6
V: TRBV28

CDR3: CASRPNRDSGNTIYF
DNA: TGTGCCAGCAGACCAAACAGGGACTCTGGAAACACCATATATTTT
D: .
size: .
J: TRBJ1-3
V: TRBV11-2

CDR3: CASSPHRSAEAFF
DNA: TGTGCCAGTAGTCCCCACAGGAGCGCTGAAGCTTTCTTT
D: .
size: few
J: TRBJ1-1
V: TRBV19

CDR3: CASSEGVAGDGYTF
DNA: TGTGCCAGCAGTGAAGGGGTCGCAGGGGATGGCTACACCTTC
D: .
size: few
J: TRBJ1-2
V: TRBV2

CDR3: CASSPDLGTAYEQYF
DNA: TGCGCCAGCAGCCCTGACCTCGGGACAGCCTACGAGCAGTACTTC
D: TRBD1
size: .
J: TRBJ2-7
V: TRBV5-1

CDR3: CASGLAGSSTGELFF
DNA: TGTGCCAGCGGACTAGCGGGATCGTCGACCGGGGAGCTGTTTTTT
D: TRBD2
size: .
J: TRBJ2-2
V: TRBV2

CDR3: CASSLAALVNEQFF
DNA: TGCGCCAGCAGCTTGGCCGCACTAGTCAATGAGCAGTTCTTC
D: .
size: .
J: TRBJ2-1
V: TRBV5-1